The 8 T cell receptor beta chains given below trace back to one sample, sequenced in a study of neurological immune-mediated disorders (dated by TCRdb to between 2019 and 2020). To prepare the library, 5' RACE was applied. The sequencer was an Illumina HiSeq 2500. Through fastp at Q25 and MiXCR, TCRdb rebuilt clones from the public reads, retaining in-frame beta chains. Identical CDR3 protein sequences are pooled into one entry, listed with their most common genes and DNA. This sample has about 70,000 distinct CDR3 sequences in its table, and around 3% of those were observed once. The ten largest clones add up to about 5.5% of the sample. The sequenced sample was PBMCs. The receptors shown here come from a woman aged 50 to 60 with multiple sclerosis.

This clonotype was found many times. CDR3 in amino acids: CASRGTLGDHHEQYV. The CDR3 coding sequence is TGTGCCAGCAGGGGAACCTTAGGGGATCATCACGAGCAGTACGTC. This chain joins TRBV28 and TRBJ2-7; tentatively, D is TRBD1 (5 bases). This CDR3 contains 15 residues. Looked up from germline, CDR1 is MDHEN and CDR2 is SYDVKM. The V and J ends lost 6 bases and 5 bases respectively, with 20 bases between them.

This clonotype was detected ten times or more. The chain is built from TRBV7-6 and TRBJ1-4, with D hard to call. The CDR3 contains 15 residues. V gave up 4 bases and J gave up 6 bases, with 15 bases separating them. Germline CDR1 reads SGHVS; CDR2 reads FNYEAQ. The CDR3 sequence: CASSSDLTEYEKLFF. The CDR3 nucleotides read TGTGCCAGCAGCTCGGACCTTACCGAATATGAAAAACTGTTTTTT.

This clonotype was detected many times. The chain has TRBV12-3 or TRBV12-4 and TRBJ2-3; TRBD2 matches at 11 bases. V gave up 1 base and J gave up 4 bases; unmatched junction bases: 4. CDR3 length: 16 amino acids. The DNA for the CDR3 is TGTGCCAGCAGTTTAGGTAGCGGGGGGGCCGCAGATACGCAGTATTTT. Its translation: CASSLGSGGAADTQYF.

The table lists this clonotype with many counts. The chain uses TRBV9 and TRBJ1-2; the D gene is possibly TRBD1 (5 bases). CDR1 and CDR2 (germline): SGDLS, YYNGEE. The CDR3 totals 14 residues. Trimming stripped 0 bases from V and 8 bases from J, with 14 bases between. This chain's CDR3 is CASSVASRAAGYTF. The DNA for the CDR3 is TGTGCCAGCAGCGTAGCTTCCAGGGCCGCCGGCTACACCTTC. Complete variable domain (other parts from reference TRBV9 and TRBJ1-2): DSGVTQTPKHLITATGQRVTLRCSPRSGDLSVYWYQQSLDQGLQFLIQYYNGEERAKGNILERFSAQQFPDLHSELNLSSLELGDSALYFCASSVASRAAGYTFGSGTRLTVV.

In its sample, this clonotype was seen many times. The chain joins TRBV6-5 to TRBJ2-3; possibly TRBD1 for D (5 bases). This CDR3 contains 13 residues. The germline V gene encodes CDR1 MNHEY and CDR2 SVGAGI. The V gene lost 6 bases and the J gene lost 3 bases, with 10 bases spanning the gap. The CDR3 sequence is CASRYRGTDTQYF. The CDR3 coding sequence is TGTGCCAGCAGGTATAGGGGAACAGATACGCAGTATTTT.

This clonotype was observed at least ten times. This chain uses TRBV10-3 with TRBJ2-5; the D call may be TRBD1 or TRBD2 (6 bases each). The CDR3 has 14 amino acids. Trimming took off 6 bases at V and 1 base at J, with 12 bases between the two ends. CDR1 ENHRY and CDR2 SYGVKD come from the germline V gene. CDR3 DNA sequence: TGTGCCATCAGCGAGGGGGGATCCCAAGAGACCCAGTACTTC. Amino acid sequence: CAISEGGSQETQYF.

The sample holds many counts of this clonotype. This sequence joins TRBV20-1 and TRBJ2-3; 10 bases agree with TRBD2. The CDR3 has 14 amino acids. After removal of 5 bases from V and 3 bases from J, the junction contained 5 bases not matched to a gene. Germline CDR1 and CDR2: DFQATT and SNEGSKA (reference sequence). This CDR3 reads CSAPSGSLTDTQYF. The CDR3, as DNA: TGCAGTGCTCCTAGCGGGAGCCTTACAGATACGCAGTATTTT.

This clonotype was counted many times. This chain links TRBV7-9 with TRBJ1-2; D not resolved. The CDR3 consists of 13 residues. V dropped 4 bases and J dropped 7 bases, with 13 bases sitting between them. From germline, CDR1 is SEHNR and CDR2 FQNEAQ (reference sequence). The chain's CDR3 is CASSSGPGSGYTF. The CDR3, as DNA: TGTGCCAGCAGCTCCGGCCCGGGTAGTGGCTACACCTTC.